This passage covers 21 T cell receptor beta chains from one sample sequenced in a study of neurological immune-mediated disorders. The time point was: technical triplicate 3. TCRdb reprocessed the 5' RACE reads with MiXCR, giving one entry per CDR3 protein. The sample lists tens of thousands of distinct CDR3 sequences, 20% to 25% seen once, with roughly 4% in the top ten. The sequenced material came from PBMCs. The source of these receptors is a man between 60 and 70 years old with HTLV-1-associated myelopathy (HAM/TSP).

The table lists this clonotype with many counts. V gene TRBV7-2 combines with J gene TRBJ2-3, with D uncertain. V was cut by 5 bases and J by 0 bases, with 15 bases left in between. Germline assignment: CDR1 SGHTA and CDR2 FQGNSA. The CDR3 has 16 amino acids. In DNA form, the CDR3 reads TGTGCCAGCAGCCGGTATATCGGAAGTAGCACAGATACGCAGTATTTT. The encoded protein is CASSRYIGSSTDTQYF.

The V call is TRBV20-1, the J call TRBJ1-1, with 8 bases lining up with TRBD1. Trimming took 5 bases from V and 2 from J; bases not matched to a gene: 7. The germline CDR1 and CDR2 sequences are DFQATT and SNEGSKA (reference sequence). This CDR3 has 14 amino acids. CDR3 sequence (DNA): TGCAGTGCTTTCCGGACAGGGAAAAACACTGAAGCTTTCTTT. Protein sequence: CSAFRTGKNTEAFF.

This clonotype showed up many times. Germline is not matched at one junction end, which may reflect a read error. The chain couples TRBV7-7 to TRBJ2-1; D is undetermined. This CDR3 comprises 13 residues. CDR1 is SSHAT and CDR2 is FNYEAQ in the germline V gene (reference sequence). CDR3 loop: CASSLGWSSEQFF. The CDR3 nucleotides read TGTGCTAGCAGCTTAGGTTGGAGTAGTGAGCAGTTCTTC.

V and J are TRBV2 and TRBJ2-1, with D unresolved. Trimming took 0 bases from V and 7 from J, leaving 10 bases between them. CDR1 is SNHLY, CDR2 FYNNEI, per germline. The CDR3 runs 14 residues. CDR3 in DNA: TGTGCCAGCAGTGAAGCGCTTTGGGGAAATGAGCAGTTCTTC. Translating it yields CASSEALWGNEQFF.

This clonotype was detected ten times or more. The chain uses TRBV12-3 or TRBV12-4 and TRBJ2-7; D unresolved. The CDR3 runs to 13 residues. V was pared by 1 base and J by 6 bases, with 10 bases between. This CDR3 is CASSLGRDSEQYF. The DNA for the CDR3 is TGTGCCAGCAGTTTAGGGAGAGACTCCGAGCAGTACTTC.

This clonotype was recorded at least ten times. This chain links TRBV6-1 with TRBJ2-7, with TRBD2 as a possible D gene (5 bases). The germline V gene has CDR1 MNHNS and CDR2 SASEGT. The CDR3 is 15 residues long. V lost 6 bases and J 2 bases, leaving 17 bases between the germline ends. The DNA for the CDR3 is TGTGCCAGCAGCCTGGACGGACTGAATCCCTACGAGCAGTACTTC. Translating it yields CASSLDGLNPYEQYF.

In its sample, this clonotype was seen many times. The gene calls are TRBV6-6 and TRBJ1-5; no definite D call. The CDR3 length is 14 residues. The germline V gene has CDR1 MNHNY and CDR2 SVGAGI (reference sequence). Between the trimmed V and J ends, which lost 2 bases and 7 bases, there was a span of 12 bases. CDR3 residues: CASSYRGLEQPQHF. CDR3 nucleotides: TGTGCCAGCAGTTACCGAGGGTTGGAGCAGCCCCAGCATTTT.

The sample holds many counts of this clonotype. The chain combines TRBV5-1 with TRBJ2-2; 9 positions match TRBD1. Germline CDR1 reads SGHRS; CDR2 reads YFSETQ. The CDR3 sequence is 15 residues long. The V segment lost 4 bases and the J segment 1 base; nucleotides outside the gene matches: 2. CDR3 amino acids: CASSKGQGNTGELFF. The CDR3 DNA reads as TGCGCCAGCAGCAAGGGACAGGGGAACACCGGGGAGCTGTTTTTT.

The rearrangement uses TRBV12-3 or TRBV12-4 and TRBJ2-2, with D hard to call. Trimming stripped 8 bases from V and 0 bases from J, with 13 bases between. The CDR3 has 15 residues. The CDR3: CASAPRHSNTGELFF. The CDR3 region has the DNA TGTGCCAGCGCACCGAGACACTCGAACACCGGGGAGCTGTTTTTT.

This clonotype appeared many times. J is TRBJ2-5 and V is TRBV20-1, with TRBD2 matching 10 bases. The CDR3 is 14 amino acids. V dropped 7 bases and J dropped 10; count of bases not matched to a gene: 15. From germline, CDR1 is DFQATT and CDR2 SNEGSKA (reference sequence). CDR3 nucleotide sequence: TGCAGTGTCTCAGGCACTAGCGGGGCTGAAAACCAGTACTTC. Protein product: CSVSGTSGAENQYF.

This clonotype has at least ten counts. V and J are TRBV20-1 and TRBJ2-1, with D tentatively TRBD1 (6 bases). With 3 bases removed from V and 0 bases from J, the gap between germline ends came to 15 bases. CDR1 is DFQATT and CDR2 is SNEGSKA in the germline V gene (reference sequence). The CDR3 consists of 16 residues. The CDR3 is CSARKGGVSSYNEQFF. The CDR3 DNA follows: TGCAGTGCTAGGAAAGGGGGAGTAAGCTCCTACAATGAGCAGTTCTTC.

Many counts were recorded for this clonotype. The CDR3: CASSRSGSGEKLFF. CDR3 DNA sequence: TGCGCCAGCAGTAGGTCGGGGTCGGGTGAAAAACTGTTTTTT. The chain links TRBV5-1 to TRBJ1-4; no definite D call. Germline-derived CDR1 and CDR2 are SGHRS and YFSETQ. The V gene lost 5 bases and the J gene lost 7 bases, with 15 bases spanning the gap. This CDR3 has 14 residues. Full variable domain (remainder filled in from reference TRBV5-1 and TRBJ1-4): KAGVTQTPRYLIKTRGQQVTLSCSPISGHRSVSWYQQTPGQGLQFLFEYFSETQRNKGNFPGRFSGRQFSNSRSEMNVSTLELGDSALYLCASSRSGSGEKLFFGSGTQLSVL.

This chain connects TRBV29-1 to TRBJ1-3; no definite D call. From germline, CDR1 is SQVTM and CDR2 ANQGSEA. V dropped 5 bases and J dropped 1 base, with 12 bases sitting between them. The CDR3 is 14 residues long. The CDR3 here is CSVKGGNSGNTIYF. CDR3 DNA sequence: TGCAGCGTTAAAGGCGGCAATTCTGGAAACACCATATATTTT.

This clonotype was found many times. The chain links TRBV18 to TRBJ1-6; possible D gene TRBD1, 5 bases. Trimming pared 4 bases from V and 10 bases from J, leaving 14 bases between. CDR3 size: 14 residues. Germline V gene sequence: CDR1 KGHSH, CDR2 LQKENI. The CDR3 loop reads CASSLQEGNSPLHF. The CDR3 DNA reads TGTGCCAGCTCACTACAGGAGGGGAACTCACCCCTCCACTTT. Complete variable domain (other parts from reference TRBV18 and TRBJ1-6): NAGVMQNPRHLVRRRGQEARLRCSPMKGHSHVYWYRQLPEEGLKFMVYLQKENIIDESGMPKERFSAEFPKEGPSILRIQQVVRGDSAAYFCASSLQEGNSPLHFGNGTRLTVT.

This clonotype was counted at least ten times. The chain uses TRBV4-1 and TRBJ2-7, with 8 bases matching TRBD2. V lost 2 bases and J lost 0; bases outside the gene matches: 3. Germline V gene data show CDR1 as MGHRA and CDR2 as YSYEKL. This CDR3 region has 15 residues. The CDR3 region has the DNA TGCGCCAGCAGCCAATTTAGCGGGAACTCCTACGAGCAGTACTTC. Its protein product is CASSQFSGNSYEQYF.

This clonotype has a count of ten or more. The chain is built from TRBV12-3 or TRBV12-4 and TRBJ2-3; no clear D. With 6 bases removed from V and 2 bases from J, the gap between germline ends came to 6 bases. CDR3 length equals 12 residues. CDR3 sequence reads: CASSKDTDTQYF. The CDR3 DNA is TGTGCCAGCAGCAAGGACACAGATACGCAGTATTTT.

About this clonotype: A much larger clone lies one base from this, so it may be a read error. CDR3 loop: CASSLSGLSVVYEQYF. DNA of the CDR3: TGTGCCAGCAGCTTAAGCGGACTGTCCGTCGTGTACGAGCAGTACTTC. The J gene is TRBJ2-7, the V gene TRBV7-9, with D possibly matching TRBD2 (5 bases). V was clipped by 2 bases and J by 4 bases, with 18 bases between them. Looked up from germline, CDR1 is SEHNR and CDR2 is FQNEAQ (reference sequence). The CDR3 is made up of 16 amino acids.

A note on this clonotype: At one of its ends the junction is not consistent with the germline gene, which may arise from a read error. The chain links TRBV12-3 or TRBV12-4 to TRBJ2-7; 7 positions agree with TRBD2. This CDR3 spans 13 amino acids. Here the CDR3 reads CASSSGLPYAQYF. The CDR3 DNA reads as TGTGCCAGCAGTTCGGGACTACCCTACGCGCAGTACTTC.

The chain is built from TRBV20-1 and TRBJ1-3; D uncertain. This CDR3 is built from 11 residues. The V and J ends lost 1 base and 2 bases respectively, with 0 bases between them. CDR1 and CDR2 from the germline V gene are DFQATT and SNEGSKA (reference sequence). In DNA, the CDR3 is TGCAGTGCTAGAGCTGGAAACACCATATATTTT. Protein: CSARAGNTIYF.

This clonotype has a count of ten or more. The CDR3, as DNA: TGCAGTGCTAGAGATAACAGGGGGTACGAGCAGTACTTC. As protein: CSARDNRGYEQYF. This chain links TRBV20-1 with TRBJ2-7; 8 bases agree with TRBD1. The CDR3 spans 13 residues. Trimming took 0 bases from V and 4 from J; bases not matched to a gene: 2. Looked up from germline, CDR1 is DFQATT and CDR2 is SNEGSKA (reference sequence).

Concerning this clonotype itself: One base away lies a much larger clone, so this may be a sequencing read error. The CDR3 does not close with the conserved phenylalanine or tryptophan, likely indicating a read error. The gene calls are TRBV5-1 and TRBJ2-5; either TRBD1 or TRBD2 may supply D (6 bases each). Germline CDR1 is SGHRS and CDR2 is YFSETQ. V was clipped by 3 bases and J by 5 bases, with 20 bases between them. The length of the CDR3 is 16 residues. CDR3 in DNA: TGCGCCAGCAGCTCGGAGGGGGAGCCGACACGGGAGACCCAGTACTTA. The encoded protein is CASSSEGEPTRETQYL.